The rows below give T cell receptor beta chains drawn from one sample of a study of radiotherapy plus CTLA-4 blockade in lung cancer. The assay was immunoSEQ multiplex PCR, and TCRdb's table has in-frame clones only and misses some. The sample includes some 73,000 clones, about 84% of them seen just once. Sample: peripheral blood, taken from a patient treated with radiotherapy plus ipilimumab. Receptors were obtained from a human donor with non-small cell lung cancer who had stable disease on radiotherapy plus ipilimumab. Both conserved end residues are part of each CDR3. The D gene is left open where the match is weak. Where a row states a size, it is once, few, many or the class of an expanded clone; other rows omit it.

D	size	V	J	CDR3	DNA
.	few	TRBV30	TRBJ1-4	CAWSVGEKLFF	TGTGCCTGGAGTGTTGGAGAAAAACTGTTTTTT
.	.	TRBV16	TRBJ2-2	CASSQFTGNGELFF	TGTGCCAGCAGCCAATTCACGGGGAATGGGGAGCTGTTTTTT
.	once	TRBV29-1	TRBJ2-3	CSVAGLAKGDTQYF	TGCAGCGTCGCGGGGCTAGCAAAGGGAGATACGCAGTATTTT
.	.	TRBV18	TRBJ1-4	CASSPGAGNEKLFF	TGTGCCAGCTCACCGGGGGCAGGGAACGAAAAACTGTTTTTT
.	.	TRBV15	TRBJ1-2	CATSPLDRTYGYTF	TGTGCCACCTCACCCCTTGATAGGACCTATGGCTACACCTTC
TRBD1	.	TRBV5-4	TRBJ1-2	CASSVEQGDYGYTF	TGTGCCAGCAGCGTGGAACAGGGGGACTATGGCTACACCTTC
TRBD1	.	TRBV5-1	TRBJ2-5	CASSWSRGQPFQETQYF	TGCGCCAGCAGCTGGAGCAGGGGACAGCCCTTCCAAGAGACCCAGTACTTC
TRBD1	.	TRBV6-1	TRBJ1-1	CASKRRGPVNTEAFF	TGTGCCAGCAAGAGGAGGGGGCCGGTGAACACTGAAGCTTTCTTT
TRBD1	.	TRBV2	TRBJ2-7	CASRTGYEQYF	TGTGCCAGCAGGACAGGGTACGAGCAGTACTTC
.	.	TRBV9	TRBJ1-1	CASSVGSGGADTEAFF	TGTGCCAGCAGCGTAGGTTCCGGGGGTGCGGACACTGAAGCTTTCTTT
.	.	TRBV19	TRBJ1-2	CASSPHQANYGYTF	TGTGCCAGTAGTCCGCACCAGGCCAACTATGGCTACACCTTC
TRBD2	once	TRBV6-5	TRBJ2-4	CASSYGGENIQYF	TGTGCCAGCAGTTACGGGGGGGAAAACATTCAGTACTTC
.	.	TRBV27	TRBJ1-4	CASSLPTGIGEKLFF	TGTGCCAGCAGTTTGCCCACAGGGATTGGGGAAAAACTGTTTTTT
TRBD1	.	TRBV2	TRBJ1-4	CASKFGTGRNEKLFF	TGTGCCAGCAAATTTGGGACAGGGAGGAATGAAAAACTGTTTTTT
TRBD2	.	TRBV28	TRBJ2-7	CATRVGGGGGAYEQYF	TGTGCCACCCGGGTTGGCGGGGGGGGCGGGGCCTACGAGCAGTACTTC
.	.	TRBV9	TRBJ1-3	CASSVDTNPSGNTIYF	TGTGCCAGCAGCGTGGACACAAACCCATCTGGAAACACCATATATTTT
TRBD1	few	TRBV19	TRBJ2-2	CATQATGANTGELFF	TGTGCCACCCAGGCCACAGGGGCGAACACCGGGGAGCTGTTTTTT
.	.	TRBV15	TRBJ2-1	CATSRVSGREYNEQFF	TGTGCCACCAGCAGAGTTAGCGGCAGGGAGTACAATGAGCAGTTCTTC
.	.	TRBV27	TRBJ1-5	CASRPTQGISQPQHF	TGTGCCAGCAGACCTACACAGGGTATAAGTCAGCCCCAGCATTTT
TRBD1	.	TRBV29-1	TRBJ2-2	CSVSPGTGVANTGELFF	TGCAGCGTCAGTCCCGGGACAGGGGTTGCGAACACCGGGGAGCTGTTTTTT
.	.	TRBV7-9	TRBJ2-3	CASSLVAGSTDTQYF	TGTGCCAGCAGCTTAGTGGCGGGGAGCACAGATACGCAGTATTTT
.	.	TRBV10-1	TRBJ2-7	CASSVEGGWGAYEQYF	TGCGCCAGCAGCGTTGAAGGTGGCTGGGGGGCCTACGAGCAGTACTTC
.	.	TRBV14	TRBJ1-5	CASSQAQSTPSQPQHF	TGTGCCAGCAGCCAAGCCCAGAGCACGCCATCTCAGCCCCAGCATTTT
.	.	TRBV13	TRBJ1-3	CASSHSGNTIYF	TGTGCCAGCAGTCACTCTGGAAACACCATATATTTT
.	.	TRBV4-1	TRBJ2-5	CASSQEDRGETQYF	TGCGCCAGCAGCCAAGAGGACAGAGGGGAGACCCAGTACTTC
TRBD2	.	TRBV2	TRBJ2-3	CASSALAGGIDTQYF	TGTGCCAGCAGCGCCCTAGCGGGGGGTATAGATACGCAGTATTTT
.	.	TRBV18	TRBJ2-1	CASSLLTDYNEQFF	TGTGCCAGCTCACTACTGACAGATTACAATGAGCAGTTCTTC
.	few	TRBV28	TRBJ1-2	CASSPRNYGYTF	TGTGCCAGCAGTCCACGGAACTATGGCTACACCTTC
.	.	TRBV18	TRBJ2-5	CASSPRTGETQYF	TGTGCCAGCTCACCAAGGACCGGGGAGACCCAGTACTTC
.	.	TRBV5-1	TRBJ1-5	CASSAGDHQPQHF	TGCGCCAGCTCGGCGGGTGATCATCAGCCCCAGCATTTT
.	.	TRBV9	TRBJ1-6	CASSVGSENSPLHF	TGTGCCAGCAGCGTAGGGTCAGAAAATTCACCCCTCCACTTT
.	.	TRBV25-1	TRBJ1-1	CASSDLRPGAEAFF	TGTGCCAGCAGTGACCTAAGACCTGGCGCTGAAGCTTTCTTT
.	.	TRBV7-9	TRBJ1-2	CASSNPGANYGYTF	TGTGCCAGCAGCAATCCGGGGGCTAACTATGGCTACACCTTC
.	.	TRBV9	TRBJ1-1	CASSVGEGKAFF	TGTGCCAGCAGCGTAGGTGAGGGGAAAGCTTTCTTT
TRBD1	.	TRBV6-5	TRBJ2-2	CASSYPRQGGAGELFF	TGTGCCAGCAGTTACCCTAGACAGGGGGGCGCCGGGGAGCTGTTTTTT
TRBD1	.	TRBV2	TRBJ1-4	CASTSAGTGGEKLFF	TGTGCCAGCACTTCGGCCGGGACAGGGGGCGAAAAACTGTTTTTT
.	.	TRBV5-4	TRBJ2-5	CASSLGLIQETQYF	TGTGCCAGCAGCTTAGGACTAATCCAAGAGACCCAGTACTTC
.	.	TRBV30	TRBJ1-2	CAWSGQSRNYGYTF	TGTGCCTGGAGCGGACAGTCCCGAAACTATGGCTACACCTTC
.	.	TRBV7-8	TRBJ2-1	CASSSKTRRPEQFF	TGTGCCAGCAGCTCCAAAACTAGGCGCCCTGAGCAGTTCTTC
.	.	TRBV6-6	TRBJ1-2	CASRSDYGYTF	TGTGCCAGCAGGAGTGACTATGGCTACACCTTC
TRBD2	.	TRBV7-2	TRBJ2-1	CASSWGLGRDEQFF	TGTGCCAGCAGCTGGGGGTTAGGGAGGGATGAGCAGTTCTTC
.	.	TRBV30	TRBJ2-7	CAWSNDILSYEQYF	TGTGCCTGGAGTAACGACATCCTCTCCTACGAGCAGTACTTC
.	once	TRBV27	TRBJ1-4	CASSLYPGLGSEKLFF	TGTGCCAGCAGTTTATACCCCGGACTCGGGAGTGAAAAACTGTTTTTT
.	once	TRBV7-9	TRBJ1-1	CASSSNRAKVTEAFF	TGTGCCAGCAGCTCCAACAGGGCAAAAGTGACTGAAGCTTTCTTT
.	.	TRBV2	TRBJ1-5	CAGTTGLDQPQHF	TGTGCCGGAACAACAGGCTTGGATCAGCCCCAGCATTTT